The entry that follows covers one T cell receptor beta chain sequence. Its antigen is not known. Sequencing was performed with immunoSEQ multiplex PCR; in TCRdb, only in-frame clones are kept and a portion is missing. Of approximately 150,000 clones listed, under 95% were seen once; the top ten hold 1.9%. The sample comes from a study of T cell responses to AZD1222 COVID-19 vaccine. General study points: Close to half of all spike-specific TCRs reportedly target regions of the variants that are unmutated. Most donors were white British and more were female, and clonal diversity was possibly underestimated. The study found Spike-specific TCR breadth and depth rose after two AZD1222 doses.

Second-dose recipients at about 4 or about 12 weeks were treated as one pooled group. V lost 3 bases and J 8 bases, leaving 11 bases between the germline ends. This CDR3 is 13 amino acids long. Germline CDR1 LGHDT, CDR2 YNNKEL (reference sequence). The V call is TRBV3-1 (or the pseudogene TRBV3-2), the J call TRBJ2-1; the D gene is possibly TRBD1 (6 bases). Sequencing used peripheral blood, obtained 28 days after the second AZD1222 dose. This clonotype was obtained from an adult who received the AZD1222 COVID-19 vaccine. The chain's CDR3 is CASSQLAGDEQFF. The CDR3 region has the DNA TGTGCCAGCAGCCAGTTAGCAGGGGATGAGCAGTTCTTC.